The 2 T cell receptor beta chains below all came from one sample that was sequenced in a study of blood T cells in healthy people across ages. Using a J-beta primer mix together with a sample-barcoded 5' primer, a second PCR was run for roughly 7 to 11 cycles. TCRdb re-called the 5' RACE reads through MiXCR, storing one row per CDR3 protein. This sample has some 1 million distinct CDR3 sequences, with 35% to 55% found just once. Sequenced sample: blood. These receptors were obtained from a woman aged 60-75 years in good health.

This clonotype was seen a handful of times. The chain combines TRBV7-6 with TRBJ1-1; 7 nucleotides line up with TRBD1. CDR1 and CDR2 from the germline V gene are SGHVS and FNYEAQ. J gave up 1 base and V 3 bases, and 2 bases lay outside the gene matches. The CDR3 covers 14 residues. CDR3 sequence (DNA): TGTGCCAGCAGCTTGGGACAGCCGAACACTGAAGCTTTCTTT. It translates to CASSLGQPNTEAFF.

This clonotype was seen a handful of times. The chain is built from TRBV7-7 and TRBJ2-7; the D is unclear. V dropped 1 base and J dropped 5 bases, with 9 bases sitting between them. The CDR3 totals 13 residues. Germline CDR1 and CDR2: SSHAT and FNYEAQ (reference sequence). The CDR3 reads CASSLGLNNEQYF. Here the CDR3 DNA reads TGTGCCAGCAGCTTAGGTCTCAATAACGAGCAGTACTTC. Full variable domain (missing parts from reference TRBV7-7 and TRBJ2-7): GAGVSQSPRYKVTKRGQDVTLRCDPISSHATLYWYQQALGQGPEFLTYFNYEAQPDKSGLPSDRFSAERPEGSISTLTIQRTEQRDSAMYRCASSLGLNNEQYFGPGTRLTVT.